A selection of T cell receptor beta chains follows, all from one sample in a study of blood T cell repertoires in COVID-19. The table came from immunoSEQ multiplex PCR; TCRdb's copy has only in-frame clones and leaves some out. The table lists tens of thousands of clones, less than 85% of them singletons. Sequencing was done on a sample of peripheral blood. Receptors originate from a human donor in a cohort sampled during active COVID-19. CDR3s include the opening cysteine and the closing phenylalanine or tryptophan. The D gene is left open where the match is weak. Not every row has a clone size; where given, it reads once, few, many or a size class.

D,J,size,V,CDR3,DNA
TRBD1,TRBJ2-6,.,TRBV7-3,CASSPWVGGTGANVLTF,TGTGCCAGCAGCCCGTGGGTAGGGGGCACTGGGGCCAACGTCCTGACTTTC
.,TRBJ2-1,.,TRBV7-9,CASSYWRDPYNEQFF,TGTGCCAGCAGCTATTGGAGAGACCCCTACAATGAGCAGTTCTTC
TRBD1,TRBJ1-2,.,TRBV2,CASSEAQGARGYTF,TGTGCCAGCAGTGAAGCCCAGGGGGCGCGAGGCTACACCTTC
.,TRBJ2-5,.,TRBV18,CASSPAEETQYF,TGTGCCAGCTCACCGGCCGAAGAGACCCAGTACTTC
.,TRBJ2-2,few,TRBV6-5,CASSYSGQSGTGELFF,TGTGCCAGCAGTTACTCGGGTCAGAGCGGAACCGGGGAGCTGTTTTTT
.,TRBJ2-1,.,TRBV5-1,CASSLDVSNEQFF,TGCGCCAGCAGCTTGGATGTTAGCAATGAGCAGTTCTTC
TRBD1,TRBJ2-5,few,TRBV4-2,CASSLAGQGSETQYF,TGTGCCAGCAGCCTAGCTGGACAGGGTTCGGAGACCCAGTACTTC
.,TRBJ1-4,.,TRBV5-1,CASSSGGYSNEKLFF,TGCGCCAGCAGCTCGGGGGGGTACAGTAATGAAAAACTGTTTTTT
.,TRBJ2-2,.,TRBV12-3/TRBV12-4,CASRYNTGELFF,TGTGCCAGCAGATATAACACCGGGGAGCTGTTTTTT
.,TRBJ2-5,.,TRBV3-1/TRBV3-2,CASSQPSTQETQYF,TGTGCCAGCAGCCAACCGAGCACTCAAGAGACCCAGTACTTC
.,TRBJ1-6,.,TRBV7-2,CASSLALGEGSPLHF,TGTGCCAGCAGCTTAGCGCTCGGGGAAGGGTCACCCCTCCACTTT
.,TRBJ2-7,.,TRBV4-1,CASSQDPQGSDEQYF,TGCGCCAGCAGCCAAGACCCACAGGGAAGCGACGAGCAGTACTTC
TRBD1,TRBJ2-5,.,TRBV4-2,CASRPGQGETQYF,TGTGCCAGCAGACCTGGACAGGGAGAGACCCAGTACTTC
TRBD2,TRBJ2-5,.,TRBV5-1,CASSLGLAGGPGETQYF,TGCGCCAGCAGCTTGGGACTAGCGGGAGGGCCAGGTGAGACCCAGTACTTC
.,TRBJ2-6,few,TRBV2,CASYLDLSGANVLTF,TGTGCCAGCTACCTAGACTTGTCTGGGGCCAACGTCCTGACTTTC
TRBD1,TRBJ1-1,.,TRBV14,CASSQHYPGTGASEAFF,TGTGCCAGCAGCCAACACTATCCCGGGACAGGGGCTTCTGAAGCTTTCTTT
TRBD1,TRBJ2-3,.,TRBV6-5,CASSYGVRGRTDTQYF,TGTGCCAGCAGTTACGGGGTCAGGGGGCGCACAGATACGCAGTATTTT
TRBD1,TRBJ2-7,.,TRBV19,CASSTGTEAYEQYF,TGTGCCAGTAGCACCGGGACAGAGGCCTACGAGCAGTACTTC
.,TRBJ2-7,.,TRBV4-3,CASSQDPRVRGYEQYF,TGCGCCAGCAGCCAAGATCCCCGGGTTAGGGGCTACGAGCAGTACTTC
.,TRBJ1-2,.,TRBV28,CASSPPLLSQGGGYTF,TGTGCCAGCAGTCCACCCCTTTTGAGTCAGGGTGGTGGCTACACCTTC
.,TRBJ2-1,.,TRBV21-1,CASSKSEGACNEQFF,TGTGCCAGCAGCAAATCGGAGGGGGCGTGCAATGAGCAGTTCTTC
.,TRBJ2-7,.,TRBV30,CAWSRDTYEQYF,TGTGCCTGGAGTCGGGACACCTACGAGCAGTACTTC
TRBD2,TRBJ2-3,.,TRBV2,CASSESPRGAGTDTQYF,TGTGCCAGCAGTGAATCTCCGCGGGGGGCAGGCACAGATACGCAGTATTTT
.,TRBJ2-2,.,TRBV5-1,CASSYSPPYTGELFF,TGCGCCAGCAGTTACAGCCCCCCCTACACCGGGGAGCTGTTTTTT
TRBD1,TRBJ1-4,once,TRBV30,CAWSPQRGQGVTEKLFF,TGTGCCTGGAGTCCCCAAAGAGGACAGGGGGTAACGGAAAAACTGTTTTTT
TRBD1,TRBJ2-7,.,TRBV6-6,CASSPTGPNGEQYF,TGTGCCAGCAGTCCGACAGGGCCCAACGGCGAGCAGTACTTC
TRBD1,TRBJ1-5,once,TRBV5-5,CASSFTGTGSLSNQPQHF,TGTGCCAGCAGCTTCACAGGGACAGGGAGTTTAAGCAATCAGCCCCAGCATTTT